Each of the 3 T cell receptor beta chains below was sequenced from the same sample in a study of CD4+ T cells in melanoma. The method was immunoSEQ multiplex PCR; TCRdb's version includes in-frame clones alone and lacks a portion of them. This sample has approximately 110,000 clones; about 92% occur once, and the top ten carry around 3%. Sequencing was done on a sample of peripheral blood. These receptors came from a human donor with melanoma.

This rearrangement joins TRBV5-1 to TRBJ1-2; tentative D call: TRBD1 (5 bases). The CDR3 runs to 13 residues. Between the trimmed V and J ends, which lost 3 bases and 3 bases, there was a span of 9 bases. Germline V gives CDR1 SGHRS, CDR2 YFSETQ. The CDR3 DNA reads as TGCGCCAGCAGCTCCGGGGGAGACTATGGCTACACCTTC. Translating gives CASSSGGDYGYTF.

This sequence joins TRBV6-5 and TRBJ1-2, with unresolved D. Germline V gene lookup returns CDR1 MNHEY and CDR2 SVGAGI. The V gene lost 3 bases and the J gene lost 1 base, with 6 bases spanning the gap. The CDR3 consists of 13 residues. The CDR3 protein is CASSYEINYGYTF. The CDR3 DNA follows: TGTGCCAGCAGTTATGAGATTAACTATGGCTACACCTTC.

The V call is TRBV28, the J call TRBJ1-1; TRBD1 agrees at 7 bases. Germline loops: CDR1 MDHEN, CDR2 SYDVKM. Unmatched junction bases numbered 13, after V lost 4 bases and J lost 2 bases. This CDR3 contains 17 residues. CDR3 loop: CASSSIFRDRVNTEAFF. As DNA, the CDR3 is TGTGCCAGCAGTTCCATATTTCGAGACAGGGTAAACACTGAAGCTTTCTTT.